The sequence of this T cell receptor (beta chain) was determined in a study of control samples from healthy donors and cancer patients. Clones were read by immunoSEQ multiplex PCR, and TCRdb kept only the in-frame ones, dropping some. The sample records 150,000 or so clones, 90% to 95% being singletons. The sample was blood. The receptor comes from a man aged 35-49 years in good health.

CDR3 coding DNA: TGCGCCAGCAGCCAAGTGGGCGGATCCGGCGGCTACACCTTC. It translates to CASSQVGGSGGYTF. The chain uses TRBV4-1 and TRBJ1-2; the D is unclear. The CDR3 contains 14 residues. The V end was cut by 1 base, the J end by 8 bases, with 14 bases between. Per germline, CDR1 MGHRA and CDR2 YSYEKL.